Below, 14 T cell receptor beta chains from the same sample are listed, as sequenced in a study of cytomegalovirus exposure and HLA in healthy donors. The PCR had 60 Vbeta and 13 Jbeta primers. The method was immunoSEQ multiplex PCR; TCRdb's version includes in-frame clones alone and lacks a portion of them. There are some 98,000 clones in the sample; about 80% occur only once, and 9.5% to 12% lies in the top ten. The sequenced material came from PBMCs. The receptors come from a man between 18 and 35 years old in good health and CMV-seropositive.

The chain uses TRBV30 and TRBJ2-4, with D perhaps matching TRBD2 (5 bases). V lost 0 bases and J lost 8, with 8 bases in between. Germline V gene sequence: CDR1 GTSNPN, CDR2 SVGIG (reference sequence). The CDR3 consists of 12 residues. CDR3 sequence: CAWSVQDYIQYF. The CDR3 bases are TGTGCCTGGAGTGTTCAGGACTACATTCAGTACTTC.

The CDR3 protein is CASSETRPYEQYF. The CDR3 nucleotides read TGTGCCAGCAGTGAAACTAGGCCCTACGAGCAGTACTTC. The chain employs TRBV6-1 and TRBJ2-7, with D maybe TRBD2 (5 bases). This CDR3 has 13 residues. Germline V gives CDR1 MNHNS, CDR2 SASEGT. The V end lost 2 bases, the J end lost 2 bases, and 7 bases lay between the germline ends.

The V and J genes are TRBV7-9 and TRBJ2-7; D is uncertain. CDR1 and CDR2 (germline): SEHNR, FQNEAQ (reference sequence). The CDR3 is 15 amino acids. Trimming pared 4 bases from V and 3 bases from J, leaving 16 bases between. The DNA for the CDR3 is TGTGCCAGCAGCTCGCCCCAGGCAGGCTACTACGAGCAGTACTTC. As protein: CASSSPQAGYYEQYF.

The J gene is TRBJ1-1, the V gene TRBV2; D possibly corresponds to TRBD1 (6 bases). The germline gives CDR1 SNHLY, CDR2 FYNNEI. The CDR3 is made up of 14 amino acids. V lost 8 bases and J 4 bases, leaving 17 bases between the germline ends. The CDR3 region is CASGYRVVGTEAFF. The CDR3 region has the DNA TGTGCCAGCGGATACAGGGTGGTGGGCACTGAAGCTTTCTTT.

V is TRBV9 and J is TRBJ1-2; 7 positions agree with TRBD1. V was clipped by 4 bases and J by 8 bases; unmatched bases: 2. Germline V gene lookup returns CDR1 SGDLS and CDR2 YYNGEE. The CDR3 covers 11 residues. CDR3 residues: CASSLRGGYTF. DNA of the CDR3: TGTGCCAGCAGCCTCAGGGGGGGCTACACCTTC.

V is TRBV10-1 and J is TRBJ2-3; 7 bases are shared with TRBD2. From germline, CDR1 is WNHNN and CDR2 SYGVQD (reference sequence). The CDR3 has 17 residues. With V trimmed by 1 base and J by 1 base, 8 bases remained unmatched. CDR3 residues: CASSEWRGSSRTDTQYF. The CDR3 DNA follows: TGCGCCAGCAGTGAGTGGCGGGGGTCCTCGCGCACAGATACGCAGTATTTT.

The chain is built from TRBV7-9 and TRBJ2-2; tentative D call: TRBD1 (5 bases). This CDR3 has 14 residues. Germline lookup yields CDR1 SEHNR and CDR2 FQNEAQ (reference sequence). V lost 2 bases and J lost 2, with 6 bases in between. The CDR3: CASSLQGNTGELFF. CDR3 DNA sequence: TGTGCCAGCAGCTTACAGGGTAACACCGGGGAGCTGTTTTTT.

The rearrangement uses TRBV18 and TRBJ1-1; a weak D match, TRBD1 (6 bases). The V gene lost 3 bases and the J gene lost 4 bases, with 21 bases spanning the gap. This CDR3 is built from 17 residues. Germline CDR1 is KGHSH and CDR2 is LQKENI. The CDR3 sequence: CASSPYGRGEMGTEAFF. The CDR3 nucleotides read TGTGCCAGCTCACCGTACGGCAGGGGTGAAATGGGCACTGAAGCTTTCTTT.

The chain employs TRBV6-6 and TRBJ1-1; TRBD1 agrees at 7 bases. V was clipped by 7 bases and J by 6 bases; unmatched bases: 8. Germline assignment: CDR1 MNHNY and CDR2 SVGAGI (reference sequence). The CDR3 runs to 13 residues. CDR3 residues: CASTEGAFAEAFF. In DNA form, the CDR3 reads TGTGCCAGCACCGAGGGGGCTTTTGCTGAAGCTTTCTTT.

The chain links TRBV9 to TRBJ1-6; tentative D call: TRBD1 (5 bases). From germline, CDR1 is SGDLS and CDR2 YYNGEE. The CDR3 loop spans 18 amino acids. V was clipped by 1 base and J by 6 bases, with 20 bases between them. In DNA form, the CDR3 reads TGTGCCAGCAGCGTACCCCTGGACACGGGACTGACTAATTCACCCCTCCACTTT. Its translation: CASSVPLDTGLTNSPLHF.

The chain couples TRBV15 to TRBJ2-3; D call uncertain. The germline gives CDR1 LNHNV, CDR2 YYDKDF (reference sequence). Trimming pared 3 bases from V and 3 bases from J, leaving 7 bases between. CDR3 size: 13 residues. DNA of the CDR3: TGTGCCACCAGCAGTGAGAGGACAGATACGCAGTATTTT. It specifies CATSSERTDTQYF.

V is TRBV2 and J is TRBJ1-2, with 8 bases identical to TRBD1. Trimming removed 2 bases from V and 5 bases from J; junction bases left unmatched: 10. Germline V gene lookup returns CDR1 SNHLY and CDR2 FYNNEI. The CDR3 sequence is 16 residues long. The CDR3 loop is CASSESSQGAGYGYTF. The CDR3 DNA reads TGTGCCAGCAGTGAATCTTCTCAGGGGGCCGGTTATGGCTACACCTTC.

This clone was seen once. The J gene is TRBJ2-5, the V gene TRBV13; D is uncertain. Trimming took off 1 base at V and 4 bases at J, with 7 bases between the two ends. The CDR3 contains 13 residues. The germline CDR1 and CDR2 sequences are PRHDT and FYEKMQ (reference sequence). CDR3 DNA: TGTGCCAGCAGCTTAGTTTCAGGAGAGACCCAGTACTTC. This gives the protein CASSLVSGETQYF.

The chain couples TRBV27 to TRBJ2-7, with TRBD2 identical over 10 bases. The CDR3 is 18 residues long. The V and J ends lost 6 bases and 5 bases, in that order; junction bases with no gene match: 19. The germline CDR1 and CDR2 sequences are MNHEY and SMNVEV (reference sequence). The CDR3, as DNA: TGTGCCAGCAGCCCAATACAAACTAGCGGGGCCGGACGCGACGAGCAGTACTTC. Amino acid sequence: CASSPIQTSGAGRDEQYF.